This is a list of T cell receptor beta chains from one sample in a study of post-analysis software for immune sequencing data. MiXCR, applied by TCRdb to the PCR reads, yields one record per CDR3 protein. The sample gives 380,000 or so distinct CDR3 sequences, approximately 38% of which show up once; 13% is in the top ten. Sequences were obtained from blood. The receptor set was obtained from a girl under 18 with multiple sclerosis. The CDR3 runs from the conserved cysteine through the conserved F or W. A D gene is named only where the DNA matches it firmly. The size field is filled for only some rows; it gives once, few, many or a size class.

j_call | clone_size | d_call | v_call | cdr3_aa | cdr3_nt
TRBJ2-1 | NA | NA | TRBV6-6 | CASSYSTRQGYNEQFF | TGTGCCAGCAGTTACTCGACGAGACAAGGTTACAATGAGCAGTTCTTC
TRBJ1-1 | once | NA | TRBV7-2 | CASSFSPGTEAFF | TGTGCCAGCAGCTTCAGTCCGGGGACTGAAGCTTTCTTT
TRBJ2-7 | NA | TRBD1 | TRBV29-1 | CSVPRAGTGGYEQYF | TGCAGCGTTCCTCGGGCGGGGACAGGGGGATACGAGCAGTACTTC
TRBJ2-1 | NA | NA | TRBV7-2 | CASSLAGVRFF | TGTGCCAGCAGCTTAGCGGGGGTTCGGTTCTTC
TRBJ2-5 | NA | TRBD2 | TRBV28 | CASILSGEETQYF | TGTGCCAGCATCCTTAGCGGGGAAGAGACCCAGTACTTC
TRBJ2-3 | NA | NA | TRBV10-3 | CAISESSREDTQYF | TGTGCCATCAGTGAGTCGAGCAGGGAAGATACGCAGTATTTT
TRBJ2-7 | NA | TRBD2 | TRBV7-9 | CASSFPGTSNEQYF | TGTGCCAGCAGTTTTCCCGGGACTAGCAACGAGCAGTACTTC
TRBJ2-3 | few | NA | TRBV27 | CASSLAYSTDTQYF | TGTGCCAGCAGTTTAGCGTATAGTACAGATACGCAGTATTTT
TRBJ1-2 | NA | NA | TRBV5-1 | CASSFGDSRGDGYTF | TGCGCCAGCAGCTTTGGTGACTCTCGGGGGGACGGCTACACCTTC
TRBJ2-5 | many | TRBD1 | TRBV7-6 | CASSFNRGRETQYF | TGTGCCAGCAGCTTCAACAGGGGAAGGGAGACCCAGTACTTC
TRBJ2-5 | NA | NA | TRBV20-1 | CSARQANGAGETQYF | TGCAGTGCCCGACAGGCGAATGGGGCCGGGGAGACCCAGTACTTC
TRBJ2-5 | few | NA | TRBV9 | CASSVEVGGLEETQYF | TGTGCCAGCAGCGTAGAGGTAGGGGGGCTGGAAGAGACCCAGTACTTC
TRBJ1-5 | NA | NA | TRBV5-1 | CASSSRPDGQPQHF | TGCGCCAGCAGCTCCAGGCCGGATGGTCAGCCCCAGCATTTT
TRBJ2-3 | NA | TRBD2 | TRBV5-1 | CASSLELAGAHTDTQYF | TGCGCCAGCAGCTTGGAACTAGCGGGGGCCCACACAGATACGCAGTATTTT
TRBJ1-1 | few | NA | TRBV5-1 | CASSLRSVGTEAFF | TGCGCCAGCAGCTTGCGGTCGGTGGGCACTGAAGCTTTCTTT
TRBJ2-7 | few | NA | TRBV6-5 | CASSYGFARREQYF | TGTGCCAGCAGTTACGGTTTTGCCAGGCGCGAGCAGTACTTC
TRBJ1-3 | NA | TRBD1 | TRBV6-1 | CASSQLLSDRDGNTIYF | TGTGCCAGCAGCCAACTACTTTCCGACAGGGACGGAAACACCATATATTTT
TRBJ2-4 | few | TRBD2 | TRBV12-3/TRBV12-4 | CASSFGGGSKNIQYF | TGTGCCAGCAGTTTCGGGGGGGGCTCCAAAAACATTCAGTACTTC
TRBJ2-7 | NA | NA | TRBV6-1 | CASSEGGLGRYEQYF | TGTGCCAGCAGTGAAGGAGGCTTGGGCCGCTACGAGCAGTACTTC
TRBJ2-3 | NA | NA | TRBV7-2 | CASSPTAGLNTQYF | TGTGCCAGCAGCCCAACAGCGGGCTTGAATACGCAGTATTTT
TRBJ1-5 | NA | NA | TRBV27 | CASSFVTGGNQPQHF | TGTGCCAGCAGTTTCGTAACCGGAGGCAATCAGCCCCAGCATTTT
TRBJ1-1 | NA | NA | TRBV7-9 | CASSFWDTEAFF | TGTGCCAGCAGCTTTTGGGACACTGAAGCTTTCTTT
TRBJ1-5 | NA | TRBD1 | TRBV18 | CASSPTGDYQPQHF | TGTGCCAGCTCACCAACAGGGGATTATCAGCCCCAGCATTTT
TRBJ2-1 | NA | NA | TRBV12-3/TRBV12-4 | CAISLYRLYEQFF | TGTGCCATCAGTTTGTACAGGCTTTATGAGCAGTTCTTC
TRBJ2-2 | NA | TRBD2 | TRBV27 | CASSPTSGNTGELFF | TGTGCCAGCAGCCCGACTAGCGGGAACACCGGGGAGCTGTTTTTT
TRBJ1-2 | NA | NA | TRBV12-3/TRBV12-4 | CASSLTGGWYYGYTF | TGTGCCAGCAGTTTAACGGGCGGGTGGTACTACGGCTACACCTTC
TRBJ2-1 | many | NA | TRBV7-2 | CASSPWWADGNEQFF | TGTGCCAGCAGCCCGTGGTGGGCCGACGGGAATGAGCAGTTCTTC
TRBJ2-5 | NA | TRBD1 | TRBV5-1 | CASSALDRGQETQYF | TGCGCCAGCAGCGCTCTTGACAGGGGGCAAGAGACCCAGTACTTC
TRBJ1-4 | NA | TRBD1 | TRBV12-3/TRBV12-4 | CASSLVTGGEKLFF | TGTGCCAGCAGTTTAGTGACAGGGGGTGAAAAACTGTTTTTT
TRBJ2-7 | few | TRBD1 | TRBV6-1 | CASSFDRGEYYEQYF | TGTGCCAGCAGTTTCGACAGGGGAGAGTACTACGAGCAGTACTTC
TRBJ2-1 | NA | TRBD2 | TRBV27 | CASSSQTSGGANEQFF | TGTGCCAGCAGTTCTCAGACTAGCGGGGGGGCTAATGAGCAGTTCTTC
TRBJ2-7 | NA | NA | TRBV7-9 | CASSLLPGQFVYEQYF | TGTGCCAGCAGCTTACTCCCCGGACAATTCGTCTACGAGCAGTACTTC
TRBJ2-5 | NA | NA | TRBV24-1 | CATGGPSGETQYF | TGTGCCACCGGAGGACCTTCTGGGGAGACCCAGTACTTC
TRBJ2-5 | NA | NA | TRBV24-1 | CATRGVTAGETQYF | TGTGCCACCAGAGGGGTTACAGCCGGGGAGACCCAGTACTTC
TRBJ2-4 | many | NA | TRBV6-5 | CASSYAGVGIQYF | TGTGCCAGCAGTTACGCTGGGGTGGGCATTCAGTACTTC
TRBJ2-7 | NA | NA | TRBV20-1 | CSADDKVNYEQYF | TGCAGTGCTGACGACAAGGTTAACTACGAGCAGTACTTC
TRBJ2-3 | few | NA | TRBV6-5 | CASSSQTGDTQYF | TGTGCCAGCAGTTCTCAGACCGGGGATACGCAGTATTTT
TRBJ1-2 | NA | NA | TRBV29-1 | CSAGWGHYGYTF | TGCAGCGCCGGATGGGGACACTATGGCTACACCTTC
TRBJ1-5 | NA | NA | TRBV3-1 | CASSQGRGRGNQPQHF | TGTGCCAGCAGCCAAGGGAGGGGACGTGGGAATCAGCCCCAGCATTTT
TRBJ2-1 | few | NA | TRBV15 | CATRPTGDPHYNEQFF | TGTGCCACCAGGCCCACGGGGGACCCCCACTACAATGAGCAGTTCTTC
TRBJ1-2 | few | NA | TRBV6-5 | CASSYNRLIGQLNYGYTF | TGTGCCAGCAGTTACAATCGTTTGATAGGCCAGCTTAACTATGGCTACACCTTC